This entry lists 31 T cell receptor beta chains sequenced from one sample in a study of cytomegalovirus exposure and HLA in healthy donors. It was with 60 Vbeta and 13 Jbeta primers that the PCR ran. Assay used: immunoSEQ multiplex PCR; TCRdb lists only in-frame clones, some missing. The table includes 150,000 to 200,000 clones, about four fifths detected once. Sequencing was done on a sample of PBMCs. Every receptor here comes from a man younger than 35 in good health and CMV-seronegative.

The V call is TRBV18, the J call TRBJ2-5; TRBD1 matches at 9 bases. This CDR3 contains 16 residues. V lost 3 bases and J lost 5; bases outside the gene matches: 10. The germline V gene encodes CDR1 KGHSH and CDR2 LQKENI. The CDR3 DNA is TGTGCCAGCTCACCCGGGACAGGGATGATTTCCGAGACCCAGTACTTC. Its translation: CASSPGTGMISETQYF.

The rearrangement links TRBV2 to TRBJ2-5; D not certain. The V end was cut by 4 bases, the J end by 5 bases, with 8 bases between. The CDR3 runs 12 residues. Germline V gene lookup returns CDR1 SNHLY and CDR2 FYNNEI. The CDR3: CASSVRSETQYF. In nucleotides, the CDR3 is TGTGCCAGCAGTGTCCGGTCGGAGACCCAGTACTTC.

V gene TRBV27 combines with J gene TRBJ2-5; TRBD1 matches 7 bases. The J call may be faulty, since TRBJ2-7 better matches the DNA end. The CDR3 loop spans 14 amino acids. Germline V gives CDR1 MNHEY, CDR2 SMNVEV (reference sequence). CDR3 in amino acids: CASRVRTGPYEQYF. For the CDR3, the DNA is TGTGCCAGCAGAGTCCGGACAGGCCCCTACGAGCAGTACTTC.

J is TRBJ2-1 and V is TRBV27; 13 nucleotides align to TRBD2. J gave up 8 bases and V 1 base, and 5 bases lay outside the gene matches. Germline CDR1 reads MNHEY; CDR2 reads SMNVEV (reference sequence). This CDR3 spans 16 amino acids. CDR3 sequence reads: CASSLLTSGRGHEQFF. The CDR3 nucleotides read TGTGCCAGCAGTTTATTAACTAGCGGGAGGGGGCATGAGCAGTTCTTC.

The V gene is TRBV5-6, the J gene TRBJ2-7; tentatively, D is TRBD2 (7 bases). This CDR3 region has 16 residues. The germline V gene encodes CDR1 SGHDT and CDR2 YYEEEE. V was shortened by 0 bases and J by 2 bases, with 15 bases between the two germline ends. For the CDR3, the DNA is TGTGCCAGCAGCTTGGCCGGGGGGACAAGACCCTACGAGCAGTACTTC. It is translated as CASSLAGGTRPYEQYF.

About this clone itself: One end of the junction does not line up with germline, which may come from a read error. The rearrangement joins TRBV27 to TRBJ2-5; TRBD2 matches 11 bases. Germline assignment: CDR1 MNHEY and CDR2 SMNVEV (reference sequence). The CDR3 runs to 16 residues. The CDR3 DNA reads as TGTGACAGCAGTGTAGGCATACTAGCGGGAGACGAGACCCAGTACTTC. Translation gives CDSSVGILAGDETQYF.

The chain links TRBV6-4 to TRBJ1-1; D ambiguous. The germline gives CDR1 MRHNA, CDR2 SNTAGT. V was shortened by 3 bases and J by 2 bases, with 16 bases between the two germline ends. This CDR3 contains 16 residues. The DNA for the CDR3 is TGTGCCAGCAGTGAATCGATGGCTGATTTCAACACTGAAGCTTTCTTT. This gives the protein CASSESMADFNTEAFF.

This clone appeared a few times. This chain joins TRBV25-1 and TRBJ2-7, with 9 bases fitting TRBD1. Germline V gene sequence: CDR1 MGHDK, CDR2 SYGVNS. V gave up 5 bases and J gave up 2 bases; unmatched junction bases: 13. This CDR3 has 17 residues. The CDR3 sequence is CASSPPSRDRVAYEQYF. The CDR3 DNA reads TGTGCCAGCAGTCCCCCTTCCCGGGACAGGGTGGCCTACGAGCAGTACTTC.

V usage is TRBV25-1 and J usage is TRBJ2-7; the D gene is possibly TRBD2 (5 bases). The CDR3 runs 13 residues. V dropped 4 bases and J dropped 2 bases, with 9 bases sitting between them. Germline CDR1 and CDR2: MGHDK and SYGVNS. DNA for the CDR3: TGTGCCAGCAGTGCCAGCGGAACCTACGAGCAGTACTTC. It translates to CASSASGTYEQYF.

This clone was observed once. The chain is built from TRBV5-1 and TRBJ2-3; the D gene is possibly TRBD1 (5 bases). This CDR3 region has 14 residues. CDR1 SGHRS and CDR2 YFSETQ come from the germline V gene. The germline V and J ends were trimmed by 2 bases and 2 bases, with 9 bases remaining between them. CDR3 nucleotide sequence: TGCGCCAGCAGCTTAAACAGGATCACAGATACGCAGTATTTT. Translation gives CASSLNRITDTQYF.

V is TRBV15 and J is TRBJ1-2; 9 nucleotides align to TRBD1. Trimming cost V 1 base and J 1 base; bases outside gene matches: 1. The CDR3 sequence is 15 residues long. CDR1 is LNHNV and CDR2 is YYDKDF in the germline V gene (reference sequence). Here the CDR3 DNA reads TGTGCCACCAGCAGAGGACAGGGGGGTAACTATGGCTACACCTTC. Its translation: CATSRGQGGNYGYTF.

The V and J genes are TRBV7-2 and TRBJ1-1, with D possibly being TRBD1 (6 bases). The V end lost 2 bases, the J end lost 5 bases, and 18 bases lay between the germline ends. Germline V lookup: CDR1 SGHTA, CDR2 FQGNSA. This CDR3 is 16 amino acids long. This chain's CDR3 is CASSLRNLGGLTEAFF. CDR3 nucleotides: TGTGCCAGCAGCTTACGAAACTTAGGGGGATTGACTGAAGCTTTCTTT.

The V call is TRBV7-2, the J call TRBJ2-3; D uncertain. V was clipped by 4 bases and J by 0 bases, with 11 bases between them. The germline V gene encodes CDR1 SGHTA and CDR2 FQGNSA. The CDR3 runs 15 residues. The CDR3 sequence is CASSSDGYSTDTQYF. DNA of the CDR3: TGTGCCAGCAGCTCAGACGGGTACAGCACAGATACGCAGTATTTT. The entire variable domain, with the rest obtained from reference TRBV7-2 and TRBJ2-3, is as follows: GAGVSQSPSNKVTEKGKDVELRCDPISGHTALYWYRQSLGQGLEFLIYFQGNSAPDKSGLPSDRFSAERTGGSVSTLTIQRTQQEDSAVYLCASSSDGYSTDTQYFGPGTRLTVL.

The rearrangement links TRBV19 to TRBJ2-5, with D perhaps matching TRBD2 (6 bases). CDR1 and CDR2 (germline): LNHDA, SQIVND (reference sequence). V lost 2 bases to trimming and J lost 6 bases, with 19 bases between them. This CDR3 has 16 residues. The DNA for the CDR3 is TGTGCCAGTAGTATACGCCTGCAGGGAGGAATGAAGACCCAGTACTTC. Translated: CASSIRLQGGMKTQYF. The full variable domain, with the rest looked up from reference TRBV19 and TRBJ2-5, is DGGITQSPKYLFRKEGQNVTLSCEQNLNHDAMYWYRQDPGQGLRLIYYSQIVNDFQKGDIAEGYSVSREKKESFPLTVTSAQKNPTAFYLCASSIRLQGGMKTQYFGPGTRLLVL.

The chain combines TRBV6-1 with TRBJ2-4, with D tentatively TRBD2 (7 bases). The CDR3 has 14 residues. Germline V gene data show CDR1 as MNHNS and CDR2 as SASEGT. Trimming took 6 bases from V and 6 from J, leaving 15 bases between them. The CDR3 sequence: CASRFFGGRNIQYF. CDR3 sequence (DNA): TGTGCCAGCAGGTTCTTCGGGGGGCGAAACATTCAGTACTTC.

This chain uses TRBV11-2 with TRBJ2-7, with D tentatively TRBD1 (5 bases). Germline V CDR1 and CDR2: SGHAT, FQNNGV. CDR3 length: 14 residues. Trimming took 0 bases from V and 2 from J, leaving 8 bases between them. This CDR3 reads CASSLERGPYEQYF. The CDR3, as DNA: TGTGCCAGCAGCTTAGAAAGGGGCCCCTACGAGCAGTACTTC.

The chain employs TRBV19 and TRBJ2-7; 8 bases are a match to TRBD2. The germline V gene has CDR1 LNHDA and CDR2 SQIVND (reference sequence). V lost 2 bases and J lost 3; bases outside the gene matches: 3. The CDR3 extends over 14 amino acids. CDR3 protein: CASSIYAGGYEQYF. The DNA for the CDR3 is TGTGCCAGTAGTATATATGCGGGAGGCTACGAGCAGTACTTC.

The rearrangement joins TRBV21-1 to TRBJ2-7; the table's D call, TRBD2, has no DNA check behind it. TRBV21-1 is labeled a pseudogene. This CDR3 is 14 amino acids long. CDR3 in amino acids: CAARSGGAGYEQYF. CDR3 DNA: TGTGCCGCACGTAGCGGGGGGGCCGGGTACGAGCAGTACTTC.

With respect to this clone: The junction and the germline gene differ at one end; a read error may be behind it. The CDR3 coding sequence is TGTTCCAGCAGCTTAGGGTGGCGGGAGCAAGACAATGAGCAGTTCTTC. This translates into CSSSLGWREQDNEQFF. This chain uses TRBV7-9 with TRBJ2-1; 7 bases fit TRBD2. CDR3 length: 16 amino acids. Germline CDR1 and CDR2: SEHNR and FQNEAQ (reference sequence).

This clone was recorded once. V usage is TRBV5-1 and J usage is TRBJ2-7; D possibly corresponds to TRBD2 (6 bases). The CDR3 contains 13 residues. Deletions cut 0 bases from V and 5 bases from J, with 9 bases between. Germline V gene lookup returns CDR1 SGHRS and CDR2 YFSETQ. CDR3 bases: TGCGCCAGCAGCTTGGATGGGGGGAACGAGCAGTACTTC. The encoded protein is CASSLDGGNEQYF. Supplemented by reference TRBV5-1 and TRBJ2-7, the full variable domain reads KAGVTQTPRYLIKTRGQQVTLSCSPISGHRSVSWYQQTPGQGLQFLFEYFSETQRNKGNFPGRFSGRQFSNSRSEMNVSTLELGDSALYLCASSLDGGNEQYFGPGTRLTVT.

The chain uses TRBV29-1 and TRBJ2-5, with a tentative D call TRBD2 (6 bases). The CDR3 consists of 10 residues. CDR1 and CDR2 from the germline V gene are SQVTM and ANQGSEA. V was pared by 7 bases and J by 4 bases, with 7 bases between. CDR3 protein: CSAGVETQYF. The DNA for the CDR3 is TGCAGCGCGGGAGTAGAGACCCAGTACTTC.

This chain joins TRBV6-5 and TRBJ1-4, with 8 bases identical to TRBD1. Trimming took 6 bases from V and 0 from J; bases not matched to a gene: 3. The CDR3 is 15 residues long. Germline CDR1 reads MNHEY; CDR2 reads SVGAGI. The CDR3 region has the DNA TGTGCCAGCAGAAAGGGACAGGCAACTAATGAAAAACTGTTTTTT. Protein product: CASRKGQATNEKLFF.

The gene calls are TRBV15 and TRBJ1-5; D is ambiguous. The germline V gene has CDR1 LNHNV and CDR2 YYDKDF (reference sequence). The CDR3 totals 15 residues. Trimming took off 0 bases at V and 5 bases at J, with 11 bases between the two ends. This CDR3 is CATSRDFGSDQPQHF. In nucleotides, the CDR3 is TGTGCCACCAGCAGAGATTTCGGTTCGGATCAGCCCCAGCATTTT.

The chain is built from TRBV27 and TRBJ1-2; D is uncertain. Germline V CDR1 and CDR2: MNHEY, SMNVEV (reference sequence). The CDR3 is made up of 14 amino acids. Trimming shortened V by 4 bases and J by 4 bases, and 13 bases separated the two germline ends. The chain's CDR3 is CASSSSGAGYGYTF. CDR3 DNA: TGTGCCAGCAGTTCCTCCGGAGCGGGCTATGGCTACACCTTC.

The rearrangement links TRBV9 to TRBJ2-1; 7 nucleotides agree with TRBD1. Germline V lookup: CDR1 SGDLS, CDR2 YYNGEE. The CDR3 has 16 amino acids. Trimming at V came to 3 bases and at J to 9 bases, leaving 15 bases not matched to a gene. CDR3 coding DNA: TGTGCCAGCAGCGAGACAGGGTTCCAATTGCTCGCTGAGCAGTTCTTC. It specifies CASSETGFQLLAEQFF.

A remark on this clone: This sample also contains other DNA sequences that code for the same CDR3. V is TRBV5-4 and J is TRBJ2-7, with TRBD1 matching over 8 bases. The V segment lost 0 bases and the J segment 0 bases; nucleotides outside the gene matches: 2. The CDR3 contains 15 residues. The germline V gene has CDR1 SGHNT and CDR2 YYREEE (reference sequence). CDR3 bases: TGTGCCAGCAGCTTGGGACAGGGGAGCTCCTACGAGCAGTACTTC. This sequence encodes CASSLGQGSSYEQYF.

In nucleotides, the CDR3 is TGTGCCAGCAGCTTCGTGCAGGGGGTTGTCGAGACCCAGTACTTC. Translated, it gives CASSFVQGVVETQYF. The chain links TRBV5-6 to TRBJ2-5; 7 bases are a match to TRBD1. CDR1 SGHDT and CDR2 YYEEEE come from the germline V gene. Losses at the gene ends were 2 bases for V and 5 bases for J; bases not matched to a gene: 9. The CDR3 covers 15 residues. Variable domain in full (rest from reference TRBV5-6 and TRBJ2-5): DAGVTQSPTHLIKTRGQQVTLRCSPKSGHDTVSWYQQALGQGPQFIFQYYEEEERQRGNFPDRFSGHQFPNYSSELNVNALLLGDSALYLCASSFVQGVVETQYFGPGTRLLVL.

The CDR3 here is CASSRGQGINEQFF. The CDR3 bases are TGTGCCAGCAGTCGAGGGCAGGGGATAAATGAGCAGTTCTTC. The genes are TRBV2 and TRBJ2-1; tentatively, D is TRBD1 (6 bases). Germline V gene sequence: CDR1 SNHLY, CDR2 FYNNEI. With 5 bases removed from V and 7 bases from J, the gap between germline ends came to 15 bases. The CDR3 extends over 14 amino acids.

This sequence joins TRBV2 and TRBJ2-7; 11 nucleotides agree with TRBD2. In germline, CDR1 is SNHLY, CDR2 FYNNEI. V trimming: 5 bases; J trimming: 3 bases; junction bases outside the gene matches: 3. CDR3 length: 14 amino acids. DNA of the CDR3: TGTGCCAGCAGTCAGACTAGCGGGAACTACGAGCAGTACTTC. This encodes CASSQTSGNYEQYF. Filled out from reference TRBV2 and TRBJ2-7, the complete variable domain reads EPEVTQTPSHQVTQMGQEVILRCVPISNHLYFYWYRQILGQKVEFLVSFYNNEISEKSEIFDDQFSVERPDGSNFTLKIRSTKLEDSAMYFCASSQTSGNYEQYFGPGTRLTVT.

The chain employs TRBV5-1 and TRBJ1-6; D gene ambiguous. The CDR3 has 14 residues. CDR1 is SGHRS and CDR2 is YFSETQ in the germline V gene. V dropped 3 bases and J dropped 10 bases, with 14 bases sitting between them. The CDR3 DNA reads TGCGCCAGCAGCTCGGGTTCCCAGCGCTCACCCCTCCACTTT. The encoded protein is CASSSGSQRSPLHF.

The chain carries TRBV13 and TRBJ2-7; weak D call: TRBD2 (6 bases). The length of the CDR3 is 12 residues. V lost 5 bases to trimming and J lost 10 bases, with 15 bases between them. The germline V gene encodes CDR1 PRHDT and CDR2 FYEKMQ (reference sequence). The CDR3 nucleotides read TGTGCCAGCAGCCCTACCGGGGGATTTCAGTACTTC. It is translated as CASSPTGGFQYF.